The next 27 T cell receptor beta chains were all read from a single sample in a study of post-analysis software for immune sequencing data. Built from TCR beta cDNA, the libraries had unique molecular identifiers in them. TCRdb analysed the PCR reads with MiXCR anew, one entry per CDR3 protein. The table shows fewer than 600,000 distinct CDR3 sequences, with roughly 46% occurring only once. Findings and caveats of the study: Patients carried five TRBV segments more frequently than controls did, and TRBV5-6, TRBV5-1 and TRBV20-1 were among them.

No antigen is known for these receptors. Sequenced sample: blood. The receptors derive from a girl between 5 and 17 years old with multiple sclerosis.

This clonotype was detected only a few times. The chain is built from TRBV12-3 or TRBV12-4 and TRBJ2-2; 9 positions match TRBD2. CDR3 length: 14 amino acids. V shed 2 bases and J 5 bases; nucleotides not matched to a gene: 0. In DNA, the CDR3 is TGTGCCAGCAGTTTACTAGCGGGAACCGGGGAGCTGTTTTTT. Translation: CASSLLAGTGELFF.

This clonotype was detected only a few times. The chain recombines TRBV20-1 with TRBJ2-1; tentatively, D is TRBD2 (6 bases). The length of the CDR3 is 16 residues. Per the germline V gene, CDR1 is DFQATT and CDR2 is SNEGSKA (reference sequence). V was cut by 6 bases and J by 6 bases, with 24 bases left in between. The DNA of the CDR3 is TGCAGTGCCCCAAAGTCCGGGAGCCGAAAGCTCAATGAGCAGTTCTTC. Amino acid sequence: CSAPKSGSRKLNEQFF.

V is TRBV5-6 and J is TRBJ2-3, with 7 bases that match TRBD2. Germline V gene lookup returns CDR1 SGHDT and CDR2 YYEEEE. The CDR3 sequence is 14 residues long. Trimming cost V 2 bases and J 5 bases; bases outside gene matches: 5. CDR3 loop: CASSFGGSRDTQYF. CDR3 in DNA: TGTGCCAGCAGCTTCGGCGGGAGTCGAGATACGCAGTATTTT. The complete variable domain, with remaining parts taken from reference TRBV5-6 and TRBJ2-3, reads DAGVTQSPTHLIKTRGQQVTLRCSPKSGHDTVSWYQQALGQGPQFIFQYYEEEERQRGNFPDRFSGHQFPNYSSELNVNALLLGDSALYLCASSFGGSRDTQYFGPGTRLTVL.

This clonotype came up a few times. Written as DNA, the CDR3 is TGTGCCAGCAGCGTAGGGCCAGGGATCGGCTACGAGCAGTACTTC. Translating it yields CASSVGPGIGYEQYF. The chain joins TRBV9 to TRBJ2-7; tentative D call: TRBD1 (5 bases). The CDR3 extends over 15 amino acids. Germline V CDR1 and CDR2: SGDLS, YYNGEE. With 0 bases removed from V and 3 bases from J, the gap between germline ends came to 13 bases.

Worth noting for this clonotype: A much more abundant neighbour one base away suggests this may be a read error. The rearrangement uses TRBV2 and TRBJ2-5; possibly TRBD1 for D (6 bases). This CDR3 is 13 amino acids long. Germline V gene sequence: CDR1 SNHLY, CDR2 FYNNEI. The germline V and J ends were trimmed by 7 bases and 2 bases, with 11 bases remaining between them. The CDR3 region has the DNA TGTGCCAGCATGGCGGACAGTCAAGAGACCCAGTACTTC. Residues: CASMADSQETQYF.

The V call is TRBV28, the J call TRBJ2-5; D gene ambiguous. The CDR3 covers 14 residues. Trimming cost V 7 bases and J 5 bases, with 17 bases left between them. CDR1 MDHEN and CDR2 SYDVKM come from the germline V gene. The CDR3 nucleotides are TGTGCCAGCATCCGGAGTTCTTCCTCGGAGACCCAGTACTTC. Translating gives CASIRSSSSETQYF.

The chain carries TRBV5-1 and TRBJ2-3; 9 bases are shared with TRBD1. The germline gives CDR1 SGHRS, CDR2 YFSETQ. This CDR3 is built from 16 residues. The ends lost 0 bases at V and 3 bases at J; junction bases unmatched: 5. The CDR3 is CASSLARDRVTDTQYF. The CDR3 DNA reads TGCGCCAGCAGCTTGGCCAGGGACAGGGTTACAGATACGCAGTATTTT.

This chain joins TRBV5-6 and TRBJ1-1, with D unresolved. Germline V lookup: CDR1 SGHDT, CDR2 YYEEEE. V was trimmed by 3 bases and J by 1 base, leaving 7 bases between them. The CDR3 covers 13 residues. CDR3 sequence (DNA): TGTGCCAGCAGCTCCTTCTCGAACACTGAAGCTTTCTTT. This codes for CASSSFSNTEAFF. Drawing the rest from reference TRBV5-6 and TRBJ1-1, the complete variable domain is DAGVTQSPTHLIKTRGQQVTLRCSPKSGHDTVSWYQQALGQGPQFIFQYYEEEERQRGNFPDRFSGHQFPNYSSELNVNALLLGDSALYLCASSSFSNTEAFFGQGTRLTVV.

The chain has TRBV3-1 and TRBJ2-1; D unclear. Per the germline V gene, CDR1 is LGHDT and CDR2 is YNNKEL (reference sequence). The CDR3 loop spans 16 amino acids. Trimming pared 1 base from V and 1 base from J, leaving 11 bases between. The CDR3 spells CASSQVEASSYNEQFF. CDR3 coding DNA: TGTGCCAGCAGCCAAGTCGAAGCAAGTTCCTACAATGAGCAGTTCTTC.

The chain uses TRBV28 and TRBJ2-5; 9 nucleotides line up with TRBD2. Germline values: CDR1 MDHEN, CDR2 SYDVKM. Trimming took 5 bases from V and 5 from J; bases not matched to a gene: 9. The CDR3 is made up of 15 amino acids. CDR3 loop: CASSRGLAGMETQYF. The CDR3 DNA follows: TGTGCCAGCAGTCGCGGCCTAGCGGGAATGGAGACCCAGTACTTC.

This clonotype was picked up a small number of times. The CDR3 region is CSVLQKETQYF. Here the CDR3 DNA reads TGCAGCGTTCTACAGAAGGAGACCCAGTACTTC. The rearrangement joins TRBV29-1 to TRBJ2-5; no clear D gene. V lost 5 bases, J lost 5 bases, and 9 bases lay in between. This CDR3 region has 11 residues. Germline V CDR1 and CDR2: SQVTM, ANQGSEA.

V usage is TRBV10-3 and J usage is TRBJ2-6; D ambiguous. V was trimmed by 7 bases and J by 2 bases, leaving 6 bases between them. Per germline, CDR1 ENHRY and CDR2 SYGVKD. The CDR3 covers 13 residues. CDR3 residues: CAITAAGANVLTF. CDR3 coding DNA: TGTGCCATCACGGCAGCTGGGGCCAACGTCCTGACTTTC.

The gene calls are TRBV29-1 and TRBJ2-1; no clear D. The CDR3 has 14 amino acids. Germline V gives CDR1 SQVTM, CDR2 ANQGSEA. V was clipped by 6 bases and J by 3 bases, with 15 bases between them. The CDR3 DNA is TGCAGCGTCCTCAATTGGGCAGTCTACAATGAGCAGTTCTTC. Its protein is CSVLNWAVYNEQFF.

The chain couples TRBV15 to TRBJ2-7; no definite D call. Trimming shortened V by 9 bases and J by 0 bases, and 15 bases separated the two germline ends. CDR3 size: 14 residues. CDR1 and CDR2 from the germline V gene are LNHNV and YYDKDF (reference sequence). As DNA, the CDR3 is TGTGCCACGAGATTGGACCCTAGCTCCTACGAGCAGTACTTC. It codes for CATRLDPSSYEQYF.

This clonotype was detected only a few times. This rearrangement joins TRBV29-1 to TRBJ2-5; D is perhaps TRBD1 (5 bases). CDR1 SQVTM and CDR2 ANQGSEA come from the germline V gene. The V end lost 4 bases, the J end lost 2 bases, and 11 bases lay between the germline ends. This CDR3 has 13 amino acids. This CDR3 reads CSVVLQGQETQYF. For the CDR3, the DNA is TGCAGCGTTGTTCTCCAGGGACAAGAGACCCAGTACTTC.

The chain recombines TRBV14 with TRBJ2-3; D might be TRBD2 (5 bases). CDR1 is SGHDN, CDR2 FVKESK, per germline. The CDR3 loop spans 16 amino acids. V was cut by 1 base and J by 4 bases, with 15 bases left in between. CDR3 sequence (DNA): TGTGCCAGCAGCCAAGGGACTCCCAAGTTCGCAGATACGCAGTATTTT. As protein: CASSQGTPKFADTQYF. The whole variable domain, filled in from reference TRBV14 and TRBJ2-3, reads EAGVTQFPSHSVIEKGQTVTLRCDPISGHDNLYWYRRVMGKEIKFLLHFVKESKQDESGMPNNRFLAERTGGTYSTLKVQPAELEDSGVYFCASSQGTPKFADTQYFGPGTRLTVL.

This clonotype was detected only a few times. V usage is TRBV3-1 and J usage is TRBJ2-7; D may be TRBD1 (5 bases). CDR1 and CDR2 from the germline V gene are LGHDT and YNNKEL (reference sequence). The CDR3 covers 15 residues. V was cut by 3 bases and J by 4 bases, with 16 bases left in between. This CDR3 reads CASSHSAGNIYEQYF. Here the CDR3 DNA reads TGTGCCAGCAGCCATAGTGCAGGGAATATTTACGAGCAGTACTTC.

In its sample, this clonotype was seen a few times. The chain has TRBV4-3 and TRBJ2-1, with TRBD1 as a possible D gene (6 bases). The CDR3 runs to 18 residues. CDR1 and CDR2 from the germline V gene are LGHNA and YSLEER. Trimming removed 4 bases from V and 0 bases from J, with 19 bases in between. The CDR3 sequence is CASSREPYRVSSYNEQFF. For the CDR3, the DNA is TGCGCCAGCAGCCGAGAGCCGTACAGGGTGAGCTCCTACAATGAGCAGTTCTTC.

The rearrangement uses TRBV10-3 and TRBJ2-7; 13 bases are shared with TRBD2. The length of the CDR3 is 14 residues. J was trimmed by 3 bases and V by 4 bases; bases with no gene match: 0. CDR1 ENHRY and CDR2 SYGVKD come from the germline V gene. In nucleotides, the CDR3 is TGTGCCATCAGTGGGACTAGCGGGAGCTACGAGCAGTACTTC. This sequence encodes CAISGTSGSYEQYF.

The chain employs TRBV5-1 and TRBJ1-5; TRBD1 is a possible D gene (6 bases). Germline V gives CDR1 SGHRS, CDR2 YFSETQ. V lost 0 bases and J lost 7, with 11 bases in between. The CDR3 has 14 residues. For the CDR3, the DNA is TGCGCCAGCAGCTTGGGTGGCGGACAGCAGCCCCAGCATTTT. Residues: CASSLGGGQQPQHF.

This clonotype was found a few times. The chain carries TRBV5-5 and TRBJ2-3, with D unresolved. Germline V gene lookup returns CDR1 SGHKS and CDR2 YYEKEE (reference sequence). V was cut by 0 bases and J by 4 bases, with 6 bases left in between. The CDR3 loop spans 13 amino acids. The CDR3 sequence: CASSLVGPDTQYF. CDR3 bases: TGTGCCAGCAGCTTGGTGGGCCCAGATACGCAGTATTTT.

This clonotype has more than one count but fewer than ten. This chain uses TRBV20-1 with TRBJ2-7, with 7 bases identical to TRBD1. Germline trimming cut 4 bases from V and 2 bases from J; bases unmatched to any gene: 5. In germline, CDR1 is DFQATT, CDR2 SNEGSKA (reference sequence). This CDR3 has 13 amino acids. CDR3 region: CSATGTVTYEQYF. The CDR3 DNA reads TGCAGTGCTACCGGGACAGTGACCTACGAGCAGTACTTC.

The chain employs TRBV6-1 and TRBJ2-5; no clear D. V was clipped by 10 bases and J by 4 bases, with 16 bases between them. Per germline, CDR1 MNHNS and CDR2 SASEGT. This CDR3 contains 13 residues. CDR3: CATSQGFGETQYF. The CDR3 DNA sequence: TGTGCCACCTCCCAAGGATTCGGAGAGACCCAGTACTTC.

CDR3 in amino acids: CASSVGADSYEQYF. The CDR3 bases are TGTGCCAGCAGCGTAGGAGCGGATTCCTACGAGCAGTACTTC. The rearrangement links TRBV9 to TRBJ2-7; D perhaps matches TRBD2 (5 bases). CDR1 is SGDLS and CDR2 is YYNGEE in the germline V gene. The CDR3 has 14 amino acids. With 0 bases removed from V and 1 base from J, the gap between germline ends came to 8 bases.

The rearrangement uses TRBV2 and TRBJ2-7; D gene uncertain. Germline V gives CDR1 SNHLY, CDR2 FYNNEI. Trimming took off 7 bases at V and 2 bases at J, with 15 bases between the two ends. CDR3 length: 14 residues. The CDR3 spells CASTPGFGTYEQYF. The CDR3 coding sequence is TGTGCCAGCACACCCGGGTTTGGGACCTACGAGCAGTACTTC.

This clonotype was counted only a few times. V is TRBV12-3 or TRBV12-4 and J is TRBJ1-2; 10 positions agree with TRBD1. The J segment lost 4 bases and the V segment lost 6 bases, leaving 8 bases of the junction unmatched. The CDR3 totals 15 residues. For the CDR3, the DNA is TGTGCCAGCAGCGTAGACAGGGGGCGAATCTATGGCTACACCTTC. Translating gives CASSVDRGRIYGYTF.

This clonotype occurred many times. The chain carries TRBV29-1 and TRBJ2-1; D may correspond to TRBD1 or TRBD2 (5 bases each). Germline lookup yields CDR1 SQVTM and CDR2 ANQGSEA. CDR3 length equals 14 residues. V was shortened by 6 bases and J by 6 bases, with 18 bases between the two germline ends. DNA of the CDR3: TGCAGCGTGGGCCTCGGGACGGGCCCCAATGAGCAGTTCTTC. Protein sequence: CSVGLGTGPNEQFF.